A selection of T cell receptor beta chains follows, all from one sample in a study of T cell changes during pregnancy in multiple sclerosis. TCRdb's copy holds only in-frame clones and misses some; the assay was immunoSEQ multiplex PCR. The sample has about 41,000 clones, 90% seen once. The sequencing used CD8+ T cells from peripheral blood mononuclear cells, collected in the first trimester of pregnancy. The receptors shown here come from a female donor with multiple sclerosis, enrolled in a pregnancy study. Each CDR3 is given with its conserved first and last residue. Some rows mark clone size as missing; the rest say once, few, many or name a class of expanded clone.

CDR3 protein: CASSLFGGQETQYF
clone size: -
J gene: TRBJ2-5
V gene: TRBV5-5

CDR3 protein: CASSWSRDRREAFF
clone size: -
J gene: TRBJ1-1
V gene: TRBV7-8

CDR3 protein: CASTIRDRGIRVGNTIYF
clone size: once
J gene: TRBJ1-3
V gene: TRBV7-9

CDR3 protein: CASSQDILSSGNTIYF
clone size: -
J gene: TRBJ1-3
V gene: TRBV4-1

CDR3 protein: CASSLRRGGNQPQHF
clone size: -
J gene: TRBJ1-5
V gene: TRBV27

CDR3 protein: CASSIITGAYFYEQYF
clone size: -
J gene: TRBJ2-7
V gene: TRBV21-1

CDR3 protein: CASGGDDPTDTQYF
clone size: -
J gene: TRBJ2-3
V gene: TRBV9

CDR3 protein: CASSPVWDGGSWNTEAFF
clone size: -
J gene: TRBJ1-1
V gene: TRBV19

CDR3 protein: CSVEVLRVTSYEQYF
clone size: -
J gene: TRBJ2-7
V gene: TRBV29-1

CDR3 protein: CASSPYDRLRGTEAFF
clone size: medium-sized
J gene: TRBJ1-1
V gene: TRBV18

CDR3 protein: CASKLILFGNTIYF
clone size: -
J gene: TRBJ1-3
V gene: TRBV23-1

CDR3 protein: CAWSAGVYTDTQYF
clone size: -
J gene: TRBJ2-3
V gene: TRBV30

CDR3 protein: CAITSQDRAGYTF
clone size: -
J gene: TRBJ1-2
V gene: TRBV10-3

CDR3 protein: CASRGLAETNEQFF
clone size: -
J gene: TRBJ2-1
V gene: TRBV5-1

CDR3 protein: CASDLDGRGFWELFF
clone size: -
J gene: TRBJ2-2
V gene: TRBV7-9